These 15 T cell receptor beta chains originate from one sample sequenced in a study of response to subunit inactivated influenza vaccine. TCRdb reprocessed the RT-PCR reads with MiXCR, giving one entry per CDR3 protein. Among 650,000 to 700,000 distinct CDR3 sequences listed, 15% to 17% were seen once. This specimen was PBMCs from blood, taken 12 days after vaccination. These receptors came from a man in his forties or fifties who received an inactivated influenza vaccine.

In this sample, this clonotype turned up many times. CDR3 region: CSVQAVTSYNEQFF. As DNA, the CDR3 is TGCAGCGTTCAAGCGGTGACCTCCTACAATGAGCAGTTCTTC. V and J are TRBV29-1 and TRBJ2-1; D is possibly TRBD2 (5 bases). Trimming left V 5 bases short and J 0 bases short, with 11 bases between. The germline V gene has CDR1 SQVTM and CDR2 ANQGSEA. The CDR3 covers 14 residues.

The genes are TRBV4-1 and TRBJ1-6; possible D gene TRBD1, 6 bases. The germline V gene encodes CDR1 MGHRA and CDR2 YSYEKL. The V and J ends lost 2 bases and 3 bases respectively, with 11 bases between them. The CDR3 totals 16 residues. The CDR3 DNA is TGCGCCAGCAGCCAACAACAGGGTTACTATAATTCACCCCTCCACTTT. Protein sequence: CASSQQQGYYNSPLHF.

A few counts support this clonotype. This chain joins TRBV7-3 and TRBJ2-7; the D gene is possibly TRBD2 (5 bases). Trimming removed 5 bases at V and 1 base at J, with 12 bases between. The germline V gene encodes CDR1 SGHTA and CDR2 FQGTGA. CDR3 length equals 14 residues. The CDR3: CASSKDRGSYEQYF. The CDR3 DNA sequence: TGTGCCAGCAGCAAGGACCGAGGGTCCTACGAGCAGTACTTC.

This chain links TRBV7-9 with TRBJ2-6, with TRBD1 as a possible D gene (5 bases). Germline CDR1 SEHNR, CDR2 FQNEAQ (reference sequence). V shed 1 base and J shed 0 bases, with 10 bases lying between them. The CDR3 has 17 amino acids. The CDR3 DNA reads TGTGCCAGCAGCTTAGAGGGGAAGAGCTCTGGGGCCAACGTCCTGACTTTC. Translation gives CASSLEGKSSGANVLTF. The complete variable domain, with remaining parts taken from reference TRBV7-9 and TRBJ2-6, reads DTGVSQNPRHKITKRGQNVTFRCDPISEHNRLYWYRQTLGQGPEFLTYFQNEAQLEKSRLLSDRFSAERPKGSFSTLEIQRTEQGDSAMYLCASSLEGKSSGANVLTFGAGSRLTVL.

As concerns this clonotype: An end of the junction differs from the germline gene, which may be a read error. The chain combines TRBV4-3 with TRBJ2-2, with D possibly being TRBD1 or TRBD2 (5 bases each). Germline values: CDR1 LGHNA, CDR2 YSLEER. This CDR3 has 13 residues. In nucleotides, the CDR3 is TGCGCCAGCAGCGGCCAAGGGACCGGGGAGCTGCTTTTT. Amino acid sequence: CASSGQGTGELLF.

This chain's CDR3 is CASSFPVPSGGSTDTQYF. The DNA of the CDR3 is TGTGCCAGCAGTTTCCCGGTCCCTAGCGGGGGAAGCACAGATACGCAGTATTTT. The rearrangement links TRBV28 to TRBJ2-3, with 10 bases matching TRBD2. The CDR3 totals 18 residues. Trimming cost V 3 bases and J 0 bases; bases outside gene matches: 9. From germline, CDR1 is MDHEN and CDR2 SYDVKM. Full variable domain (missing parts from reference TRBV28 and TRBJ2-3): DVKVTQSSRYLVKRTGEKVFLECVQDMDHENMFWYRQDPGLGLRLIYFSYDVKMKEKGDIPEGYSVSREKKERFSLILESASTNQTSMYLCASSFPVPSGGSTDTQYFGPGTRLTVL.

The chain employs TRBV6-1 and TRBJ2-7; possible D gene TRBD1, 6 bases. The germline V and J ends were trimmed by 5 bases and 2 bases, with 13 bases remaining between them. The germline V gene has CDR1 MNHNS and CDR2 SASEGT. The CDR3 loop spans 14 amino acids. The CDR3 nucleotides are TGTGCCAGCAGTACCACCCCAGGGGCCTACGAGCAGTACTTC. It codes for CASSTTPGAYEQYF.

This clonotype was seen only a few times. The V and J genes are TRBV5-1 and TRBJ2-3; D is possibly TRBD2 (5 bases). V lost 9 bases to trimming and J lost 0 bases, with 17 bases between them. Germline V CDR1 and CDR2: SGHRS, YFSETQ. CDR3 length: 15 amino acids. The CDR3 here is CATSWVASSTDTQYF. DNA of the CDR3: TGCGCCACCTCCTGGGTAGCGTCGAGCACAGATACGCAGTATTTT.

In this sample, this clonotype turned up a few times. This chain's CDR3 is CASSLWGNYNEQFF. CDR3 sequence (DNA): TGTGCCAGCAGCTTGTGGGGCAACTACAATGAGCAGTTCTTC. The rearrangement joins TRBV7-2 to TRBJ2-1, with D maybe TRBD1 (5 bases). The CDR3 loop spans 14 amino acids. V was trimmed by 3 bases and J by 3 bases, leaving 9 bases between them. In germline, CDR1 is SGHTA, CDR2 FQGNSA. The entire variable domain, with the rest obtained from reference TRBV7-2 and TRBJ2-1, is as follows: GAGVSQSPSNKVTEKGKDVELRCDPISGHTALYWYRQSLGQGLEFLIYFQGNSAPDKSGLPSDRFSAERTGGSVSTLTIQRTQQEDSAVYLCASSLWGNYNEQFFGPGTRLTVL.

V is TRBV18 and J is TRBJ2-3; TRBD1 agrees at 11 bases. The ends lost 3 bases at V and 4 bases at J; junction bases unmatched: 6. CDR3 length equals 16 residues. Germline CDR1 and CDR2: KGHSH and LQKENI. CDR3 sequence: CASSPRTGGAADTQYF. The CDR3 bases are TGTGCCAGCTCACCTCGGACAGGGGGCGCAGCAGATACGCAGTATTTT. The full variable domain, with the rest looked up from reference TRBV18 and TRBJ2-3, is NAGVMQNPRHLVRRRGQEARLRCSPMKGHSHVYWYRQLPEEGLKFMVYLQKENIIDESGMPKERFSAEFPKEGPSILRIQQVVRGDSAAYFCASSPRTGGAADTQYFGPGTRLTVL.

The V call is TRBV12-5, the J call TRBJ1-5; 7 bases fit TRBD1. The CDR3 has 13 residues. The ends lost 5 bases at V and 7 bases at J; junction bases unmatched: 5. Germline V CDR1 and CDR2: LGHNT, FRNRAP. In DNA form, the CDR3 reads TGTGCTAGTGGTCTCGACAGGGACCAGCCCCAGCATTTT. Protein sequence: CASGLDRDQPQHF.

In its sample, this clonotype was seen many times. The J gene is TRBJ2-1, the V gene TRBV6-2 or TRBV6-3; 9 positions agree with TRBD2. V lost 5 bases to trimming and J lost 5 bases; unmatched junction nucleotides: 7. CDR3 size: 15 residues. Germline V lookup: CDR1 MNHEY, CDR2 SVGEGT. In DNA form, the CDR3 reads TGTGCCAGCAGTCCGATTAGCGGGAGCCACAATGAGCAGTTCTTC. Protein sequence: CASSPISGSHNEQFF.

The J gene is TRBJ2-5, the V gene TRBV5-1; possible D gene TRBD2, 6 bases. Trimming removed 3 bases at V and 4 bases at J, with 25 bases between. Per germline, CDR1 SGHRS and CDR2 YFSETQ. CDR3 size: 18 residues. The CDR3 sequence is CASSWAPTRDSQGETQYF. CDR3 nucleotide sequence: TGCGCCAGCAGCTGGGCCCCCACTCGGGACTCGCAAGGAGAGACCCAGTACTTC.

V usage is TRBV18 and J usage is TRBJ2-5, with 8 bases aligning to TRBD1. The CDR3 consists of 16 residues. V shed 1 base and J 0 bases; nucleotides not matched to a gene: 4. Germline assignment: CDR1 KGHSH and CDR2 LQKENI. This chain's CDR3 is CASSPLPQGDQETQYF. DNA of the CDR3: TGTGCCAGCTCACCACTTCCACAGGGGGACCAAGAGACCCAGTACTTC.

This clonotype was picked up many times. The chain is built from TRBV5-1 and TRBJ2-1, with 10 bases aligning to TRBD2. Germline V gives CDR1 SGHRS, CDR2 YFSETQ. Trimming at V came to 0 bases and at J to 3 bases, leaving 3 bases not matched to a gene. This CDR3 has 16 amino acids. CDR3 region: CASSLVPSGGYNEQFF. The DNA for the CDR3 is TGCGCCAGCAGCTTGGTCCCTAGCGGGGGCTACAATGAGCAGTTCTTC.